Listed below are T cell receptor beta chains from one sample, sequenced in a study of blood T cell repertoires in COVID-19. The assay was immunoSEQ multiplex PCR, and TCRdb's table has in-frame clones only and misses some. Among approximately 170,000 clones listed, about 86% were seen once. The sequenced sample was peripheral blood. These receptors were collected from a man aged 18 to 29 with active or convalescent COVID-19. Both conserved end residues are trimmed from each CDR3. The listing skips clone size in some rows; elsewhere it reads once, few, many or a size class.

CDR3aa,len,j_gene,v_gene,abundance
ASSPGQGIGYTEAF,14,TRBJ1-1,TRBV27,.
ASSLTGIRNTEAF,13,TRBJ1-1,TRBV6-5,.
ASSQERQRDQETQY,14,TRBJ2-5,TRBV23-1,.
ASSSGTSGGTDTQY,14,TRBJ2-3,TRBV7-2,.
ASRQGAEGDTQY,12,TRBJ2-3,TRBV5-1,few
ASSRTENEKLF,11,TRBJ1-4,TRBV18,.
ASSSQGTNQPQH,12,TRBJ1-5,TRBV28,once
ASSQYRGDGYT,11,TRBJ1-2,TRBV18,.
ASSQGAGGPNEQF,13,TRBJ2-1,TRBV14,once
ASSPYPGQSYNEQF,14,TRBJ2-1,TRBV11-2,.
ASKRSRGHTEAF,12,TRBJ1-1,TRBV6-5,.
AWRGQSYGYT,10,TRBJ1-2,TRBV30,.
AISGEQGENTGELF,14,TRBJ2-2,TRBV10-3,once
ASSLGGGFSGELF,13,TRBJ2-2,TRBV27,.
ASSLAAGGAETQY,13,TRBJ2-5,TRBV5-4,once
ASSSYPGTSGSGEQY,15,TRBJ2-7,TRBV11-2,.
ASTNLGWEQF,10,TRBJ2-1,TRBV5-1,.
ASSLRTLEGDYGYT,14,TRBJ1-2,TRBV27,.
ASSLIDRVGYGYT,13,TRBJ1-2,TRBV3-1/TRBV3-2,.
ASSQAWLGTDQETQY,15,TRBJ2-5,TRBV4-1,.
ASSERSWGDQPQH,13,TRBJ1-5,TRBV10-2,.
ASSHPGAGGTGELF,14,TRBJ2-2,TRBV9,.
ASSFQGSGEAF,11,TRBJ1-1,TRBV7-9,.
ASSRDRGWNEQF,12,TRBJ2-1,TRBV5-1,once
ASSFAGQGAGAFANYGYT,18,TRBJ1-2,TRBV28,once
ASSLAGTGGITGELF,15,TRBJ2-2,TRBV5-5,.
ASSSAGTSGDNEQF,14,TRBJ2-1,TRBV28,.
AISVSEINEQF,11,TRBJ2-1,TRBV10-3,.
ASSLGGATTEAF,12,TRBJ1-1,TRBV9,.
ASSERQGVMLNEQF,14,TRBJ2-1,TRBV5-4,few
ASSFGGASTDTQY,13,TRBJ2-3,TRBV7-2,.
ARRNRDRGFVGANTGELF,18,TRBJ2-2,TRBV21-1,.
ASSYAAINQPQH,12,TRBJ1-5,TRBV28,.
ASSPARQSETQY,12,TRBJ2-5,TRBV18,.
AWNQLANIQY,10,TRBJ2-4,TRBV12-5,once
SVGQENTGELF,11,TRBJ2-2,TRBV29-1,few
AWSVWPRGEDGYT,13,TRBJ1-2,TRBV30,once
ATSDSGQGNYGYT,13,TRBJ1-2,TRBV24-1,.
ASSASGEPGDEQF,13,TRBJ2-1,TRBV9,once
ASSPGVGGSRPQY,13,TRBJ2-5,TRBV11-2,.
ASSLTGVAAQY,11,TRBJ2-5,TRBV5-6,.
SVKIRGLGVYGYT,13,TRBJ1-2,TRBV29-1,once
ASSSPTLDRTNYGYT,15,TRBJ1-2,TRBV28,.
ASSVSPANEKLF,12,TRBJ1-4,TRBV9,few